The clone carrying this T cell receptor (beta chain) has just one count. Per germline, CDR1 MGHRA and CDR2 YSYEKL. CDR3 length equals 15 residues. V dropped 4 bases and J dropped 7 bases, with 19 bases sitting between them. The data were taken from a study of OX40 agonist ivuxolimab in advanced cancers. Data came from immunoSEQ multiplex PCR; TCRdb stores just in-frame clones and leaves some out. Counted here are tens of thousands of clones, 70% to 90% occurring once; the ten biggest clones make up 5.5% to 7.5%. The chain employs TRBV4-1 and TRBJ1-1, with D maybe TRBD1 (6 bases). The source material was CD4+ or CD8+ T cells sorted from blood, sampled in a trial of the OX40 agonist ivuxolimab. The source of this sequence is an adult with an advanced solid tumor such as melanoma, head and neck, liver or kidney cancer. The chain's CDR3 is CASSPISTGSGEAFF. As DNA, the CDR3 is TGCGCCAGCAGCCCTATCTCTACAGGGTCTGGTGAAGCTTTCTTT.